This entry is about one T cell receptor (beta chain). A single record per CDR3 protein comes from TCRdb applying MiXCR to the 5' RACE reads. The table shows 55,000 to 70,000 distinct CDR3 sequences, with 28% occurring only once. Sequences were obtained from tumor-infiltrating memory CD4+ T cells sorted from the breast tumor. The subset denotes: memory CD4+ T cells, CD4+CD45RO+CD25-. This clonotype was obtained from a female donor with breast cancer.

The CDR3 protein is CASSLARTNYNEQFF. CDR3 DNA sequence: TGTGCCAGCAGCTTAGCCCGGACAAACTACAATGAGCAGTTCTTC. The V and J genes are TRBV7-2 and TRBJ2-1, with D tentatively TRBD1 (5 bases). Germline V gene sequence: CDR1 SGHTA, CDR2 FQGNSA. Between the trimmed V and J ends, which lost 0 bases and 3 bases, there was a span of 9 bases. CDR3 length: 15 residues.